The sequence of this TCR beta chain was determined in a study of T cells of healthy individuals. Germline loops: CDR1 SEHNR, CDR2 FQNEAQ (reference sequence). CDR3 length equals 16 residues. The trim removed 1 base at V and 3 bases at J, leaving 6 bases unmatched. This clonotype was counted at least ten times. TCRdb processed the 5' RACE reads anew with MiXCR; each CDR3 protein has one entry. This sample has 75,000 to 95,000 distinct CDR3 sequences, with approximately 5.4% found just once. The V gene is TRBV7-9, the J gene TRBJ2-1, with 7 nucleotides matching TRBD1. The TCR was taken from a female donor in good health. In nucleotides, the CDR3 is TGTGCCAGCAGCTTAGGTTGGGGACAGAGCTACAATGAGCAGTTCTTC. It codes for CASSLGWGQSYNEQFF.